The 30 T cell receptor beta chains listed next were all sequenced from one sample in a study of CD8+ T cells in alopecia areata (dated by TCRdb to the late 2010s). Receptors were amplified or captured by the immunoSEQ multiplex PCR assay. To provide template for TCR sequencing, every sample had RNA extracted and reverse transcribed into cDNA. The source is immuneACCESS, and TCRdb retained only in-frame sequences with V and J called. Part of the clones is not carried over; for the studies checked, unresolved V genes explain less than half of this, and the remainder is unexplained. The sample table lists more than 95,000 clones, roughly two fifths of them with a count of one. The ten largest clones capture 3.1% of the sample. Input material: CD4+ T cells sorted from blood. All receptors come from a human donor with alopecia areata.

A few counts support this clone. V is TRBV7-8 and J is TRBJ2-5; 13 bases match TRBD2. The length of the CDR3 is 15 residues. Per the germline V gene, CDR1 is SGHVS and CDR2 is FQNEAQ. V lost 4 bases, J lost 5 bases, and 4 bases stayed unmatched. The DNA of the CDR3 is TGTGCCAGCAGCTCTCTGACTAGCGGGAGGGAGACCCAGTACTTC. Encoded protein: CASSSLTSGRETQYF.

This clone is a singleton in its sample. The V call is TRBV15, the J call TRBJ2-7; no clear D. CDR3 length equals 18 residues. The germline gives CDR1 LNHNV, CDR2 YYDKDF (reference sequence). Trimming removed 2 bases at V and 2 bases at J, with 22 bases between. This chain's CDR3 is CATSRSLTTRLNPYEQYF. The CDR3 DNA reads as TGTGCCACCAGCAGATCCCTAACGACACGACTCAACCCCTACGAGCAGTACTTC.

This chain links TRBV18 with TRBJ1-2, with D unclear. CDR3 length: 13 residues. The V gene's germline CDR1 is KGHSH and CDR2 LQKENI. Deletions cut 3 bases from V and 7 bases from J, with 12 bases between. CDR3 sequence: CASSPPDRGGYTF. The CDR3 DNA follows: TGTGCCAGCTCACCTCCCGATAGAGGTGGCTACACCTTC.

DNA for the CDR3: TGCAGCGCCCGGGACAGGGGCCCTAATCAGCCCCAGCATTTT. It specifies CSARDRGPNQPQHF. The gene calls are TRBV29-1 and TRBJ1-5; 10 bases are a match to TRBD1. Losses at the gene ends were 7 bases for V and 4 bases for J; bases not matched to a gene: 7. The germline V gene has CDR1 SQVTM and CDR2 ANQGSEA. CDR3 length: 14 amino acids.

This rearrangement joins TRBV29-1 to TRBJ1-2, with 8 bases that match TRBD1. The CDR3 extends over 13 amino acids. The germline V gene has CDR1 SQVTM and CDR2 ANQGSEA. Trimming cost V 5 bases and J 4 bases; bases outside gene matches: 6. CDR3 coding DNA: TGCAGCGTTTTACAGGGGGGGAGCTATGGCTACACCTTC. It is translated as CSVLQGGSYGYTF.

V is TRBV27 and J is TRBJ1-5; no clear D. Germline CDR1 MNHEY, CDR2 SMNVEV (reference sequence). Trimming took off 8 bases at V and 1 base at J, with 6 bases between the two ends. The CDR3 is made up of 12 amino acids. CDR3 protein: CASGWSNQPQHF. The CDR3 bases are TGTGCCAGCGGGTGGAGCAATCAGCCCCAGCATTTT.

This clone was observed many times. The genes are TRBV28 and TRBJ1-5; unclear D gene. The CDR3 spans 15 residues. Trimming shortened V by 1 base and J by 4 bases, and 11 bases separated the two germline ends. Germline V gene data show CDR1 as MDHEN and CDR2 as SYDVKM. CDR3 in DNA: TGTGCCAGCAGTTTATCAGGAGCTCTAAATCAGCCCCAGCATTTT. This gives the protein CASSLSGALNQPQHF.

The chain joins TRBV2 to TRBJ2-7, with 7 bases matching TRBD2. Germline-derived CDR1 and CDR2 are SNHLY and FYNNEI. V was pared by 7 bases and J by 4 bases, with 16 bases of the junction left unmatched. This CDR3 is built from 16 residues. This CDR3 reads CASNGGRWEGQYEQYF. The CDR3 bases are TGTGCCAGCAACGGTGGCAGGTGGGAGGGCCAGTACGAGCAGTACTTC.

The rearrangement uses TRBV29-1 and TRBJ2-1; a possible D gene is TRBD1 (6 bases). Germline assignment: CDR1 SQVTM and CDR2 ANQGSEA. V lost 6 bases to trimming and J lost 2 bases, with 14 bases between them. The CDR3 contains 14 residues. CDR3: CSVAWGLAYNEQFF. CDR3 nucleotides: TGCAGCGTCGCCTGGGGGCTAGCCTACAATGAGCAGTTCTTC.

This clone occurred once. The rearrangement links TRBV25-1 to TRBJ2-3, with D perhaps matching TRBD2 (5 bases). The CDR3 has 17 amino acids. With 1 base removed from V and 1 base from J, the gap between germline ends came to 15 bases. Germline-derived CDR1 and CDR2 are MGHDK and SYGVNS. CDR3 DNA sequence: TGTGCCAGCAGTGAATCGAAGGAGGCACTCGGCACAGATACGCAGTATTTT. This gives the protein CASSESKEALGTDTQYF.

This clone was recorded a few times. This chain uses TRBV7-9 with TRBJ2-1; D may be TRBD2 (5 bases). The CDR3 sequence is 12 residues long. Between the trimmed V and J ends, which lost 5 bases and 8 bases, there was a span of 10 bases. CDR1 is SEHNR and CDR2 is FQNEAQ in the germline V gene (reference sequence). The CDR3 region has the DNA TGTGCCAGCAGCGGATCCGGGGATGAGCAGTTCTTC. As protein: CASSGSGDEQFF.

The chain joins TRBV5-1 to TRBJ2-5; 9 positions agree with TRBD1. The CDR3 covers 13 residues. After removal of 4 bases from V and 5 bases from J, the junction contained 3 bases not matched to a gene. Germline V CDR1 and CDR2: SGHRS, YFSETQ. The CDR3 spells CASSQTGGETQYF. The CDR3 DNA reads TGCGCCAGCAGCCAAACAGGGGGCGAGACCCAGTACTTC.

This clone was seen only once. The chain uses TRBV6-5 and TRBJ1-2; TRBD1 aligns across 8 bases. This CDR3 has 15 amino acids. CDR1 is MNHEY, CDR2 SVGAGI, per germline. The ends lost 4 bases at V and 6 bases at J; junction bases unmatched: 10. The CDR3 region has the DNA TGTGCCAGCAGTTCTCAGGGGGCGCGGGGAAATGGCTACACCTTC. The encoded protein is CASSSQGARGNGYTF.

This clone was seen a handful of times. The chain couples TRBV28 to TRBJ2-7; 8 nucleotides line up with TRBD1. CDR1 is MDHEN and CDR2 is SYDVKM in the germline V gene. J gave up 12 bases and V 7 bases, and 11 bases lay outside the gene matches. The CDR3 is 12 amino acids. The CDR3 DNA is TGTGCCAGCAATTCCGGAGGACAGGGCATGTACTTC. Translation gives CASNSGGQGMYF. The entire variable domain, with the rest obtained from reference TRBV28 and TRBJ2-7, is as follows: DVKVTQSSRYLVKRTGEKVFLECVQDMDHENMFWYRQDPGLGLRLIYFSYDVKMKEKGDIPEGYSVSREKKERFSLILESASTNQTSMYLCASNSGGQGMYFGPGTRLTVT.

The chain recombines TRBV27 with TRBJ2-3; 9 bases line up with TRBD1. From germline, CDR1 is MNHEY and CDR2 SMNVEV (reference sequence). There are 15 residues in the CDR3. V lost 5 bases to trimming and J lost 5 bases; unmatched junction nucleotides: 8. The CDR3 is CASSLRQGVLDTQYF. The CDR3 DNA follows: TGTGCCAGCAGTCTCCGACAGGGGGTTCTAGATACGCAGTATTTT.

A few counts support this clone. The rearrangement links TRBV7-9 to TRBJ1-4; D is undetermined. Germline CDR1 reads SEHNR; CDR2 reads FQNEAQ (reference sequence). V lost 0 bases, J lost 3 bases, and 8 bases lay in between. The CDR3 is 15 amino acids. The CDR3 DNA sequence: TGTGCCAGCAGCTTAGCCAGGATGGCTAATGAAAAACTGTTTTTT. This translates into CASSLARMANEKLFF.

In its sample, this clone was seen a few times. The genes are TRBV25-1 and TRBJ2-7; D gene uncertain. Trimming took off 8 bases at V and 2 bases at J, with 16 bases between the two ends. The CDR3 length is 14 residues. CDR1 is MGHDK, CDR2 SYGVNS, per germline. The CDR3 loop reads CASSRRGFAYEQYF. The DNA for the CDR3 is TGTGCCAGCTCCCGGCGCGGCTTTGCCTACGAGCAGTACTTC.

There are a few counts of this clone. The chain combines TRBV5-4 with TRBJ1-4; D unresolved. Trimming took off 4 bases at V and 3 bases at J, with 10 bases between the two ends. Germline V CDR1 and CDR2: SGHNT, YYREEE (reference sequence). The CDR3 consists of 14 residues. The DNA of the CDR3 is TGTGCCAGCAGCCGACAATTTGCTAATGAAAAACTGTTTTTT. It codes for CASSRQFANEKLFF. Supplemented by reference TRBV5-4 and TRBJ1-4, the full variable domain reads ETGVTQSPTHLIKTRGQQVTLRCSSQSGHNTVSWYQQALGQGPQFIFQYYREEENGRGNFPPRFSGLQFPNYSSELNVNALELDDSALYLCASSRQFANEKLFFGSGTQLSVL.

The V gene is TRBV5-4, the J gene TRBJ2-1, with 8 bases lining up with TRBD2. The CDR3 spans 13 residues. Germline CDR1 and CDR2: SGHNT and YYREEE (reference sequence). The V segment lost 5 bases and the J segment 7 bases; nucleotides outside the gene matches: 5. CDR3 residues: CASRSGSSNEQFF. As DNA, the CDR3 is TGTGCCAGCAGAAGCGGGAGTTCAAATGAGCAGTTCTTC.

The J gene is TRBJ1-1, the V gene TRBV4-3; D gene unclear. The CDR3 length is 13 residues. V was cut by 5 bases and J by 0 bases, with 7 bases left in between. Germline CDR1 is LGHNA and CDR2 is YSLEER. CDR3 amino acids: CASSIAMNTEAFF. The CDR3 nucleotides read TGCGCCAGCAGCATCGCGATGAACACTGAAGCTTTCTTT.

The rearrangement joins TRBV5-6 to TRBJ2-5; no firm D call. V dropped 1 base and J dropped 1 base, with 5 bases sitting between them. This CDR3 region has 13 residues. Germline V CDR1 and CDR2: SGHDT, YYEEEE. The CDR3 DNA sequence: TGTGCCAGCAGCTTGCCTATCCAAGAGACCCAGTACTTC. This translates into CASSLPIQETQYF.

This clone was detected only a few times. The chain recombines TRBV5-4 with TRBJ2-4; 7 nucleotides match TRBD1. Germline-derived CDR1 and CDR2 are SGHNT and YYREEE (reference sequence). The CDR3 is 14 residues long. After removal of 3 bases from V and 4 bases from J, the junction contained 4 bases not matched to a gene. The CDR3 sequence: CASSSPTGKNIQYF. The CDR3 DNA reads as TGTGCCAGCAGCTCACCGACAGGGAAAAACATTCAGTACTTC.

As for this clone: Within the sample, other DNA sequences also encode this same CDR3. CDR3 amino acids: CSVQDRGRNQPQHF. DNA of the CDR3: TGCAGCGTTCAGGACAGAGGGCGCAATCAGCCCCAGCATTTT. The chain combines TRBV29-1 with TRBJ1-5; weak D call: TRBD1 (6 bases). The CDR3 is 14 amino acids. Germline V CDR1 and CDR2: SQVTM, ANQGSEA. V was cut by 5 bases and J by 2 bases, with 13 bases left in between.

J is TRBJ1-1 and V is TRBV29-1; D is undetermined. Germline values: CDR1 SQVTM, CDR2 ANQGSEA. This CDR3 is 13 amino acids long. With 1 base removed from V and 6 bases from J, the gap between germline ends came to 12 bases. The CDR3 spells CSVEGTQIAEAFF. The CDR3 DNA is TGCAGCGTTGAAGGTACGCAAATTGCTGAAGCTTTCTTT.

In this sample, this clone turned up a few times. CDR3 DNA sequence: TGCAGTGCTATCCCAACAGATACGCAGTATTTT. Residues: CSAIPTDTQYF. V is TRBV20-1 and J is TRBJ2-3, with unresolved D. Germline CDR1 DFQATT, CDR2 SNEGSKA (reference sequence). CDR3 size: 11 residues. Trimming removed 4 bases at V and 3 bases at J, with 5 bases between.

The chain links TRBV29-1 to TRBJ1-2; D remains ambiguous. The germline V and J ends were trimmed by 7 bases and 2 bases, with 14 bases remaining between them. Germline V gene sequence: CDR1 SQVTM, CDR2 ANQGSEA. The CDR3 runs to 13 residues. CDR3 coding DNA: TGCAGCGCCTCAGATTCTACAAACTATGGCTACACCTTC. Its protein product is CSASDSTNYGYTF. The full variable domain, in which reference TRBV29-1 and TRBJ1-2 provide the parts outside the CDR3, is SAVISQKPSRDICQRGTSLTIQCQVDSQVTMMFWYRQQPGQSLTLIATANQGSEATYESGFVIDKFPISRPNLTFSTLTVSNMSPEDSSIYLCSASDSTNYGYTFGSGTRLTVV.

The chain combines TRBV5-1 with TRBJ2-2; D assignment may be TRBD1 or TRBD2 (5 bases each). Germline V gene lookup returns CDR1 SGHRS and CDR2 YFSETQ. The CDR3 consists of 15 residues. V shed 0 bases and J shed 3 bases, with 9 bases lying between them. The CDR3 DNA follows: TGCGCCAGCAGCTTGGCCGAGGGGTACACCGGGGAGCTGTTTTTT. Translated: CASSLAEGYTGELFF.

This clone was detected only a few times. The chain carries TRBV7-2 and TRBJ2-4; D is unresolved. Germline-derived CDR1 and CDR2 are SGHTA and FQGNSA. V lost 5 bases to trimming and J lost 6 bases, with 20 bases between them. CDR3 length: 16 residues. CDR3 amino acids: CASSPFLESALNIQYF. In nucleotides, the CDR3 is TGTGCCAGCAGCCCCTTTCTAGAGAGTGCGTTAAACATTCAGTACTTC.

This rearrangement joins TRBV11-2 to TRBJ2-7, with 9 bases matching TRBD1. The V gene end was trimmed by 3 bases and the J gene end by 4 bases; junction bases not matched to a gene: 4. CDR1 and CDR2 from the germline V gene are SGHAT and FQNNGV. The CDR3 contains 14 residues. The CDR3 region is CASSFRDRVYEQYF. For the CDR3, the DNA is TGTGCCAGCAGCTTCCGGGACAGGGTTTACGAGCAGTACTTC.

This clone came up a few times. The V call is TRBV23-1, the J call TRBJ2-2; D gene ambiguous. TRBV23-1 is classed as an ORF, of uncertain function. The CDR3 runs to 14 residues. The V and J ends lost 7 bases and 2 bases respectively, with 11 bases between them. CDR3 bases: TGCGCCAGCAAGACGGAACAAAACACCGGGGAGCTGTTTTTT. It codes for CASKTEQNTGELFF.